Following are 8 T cell receptor beta chains from one sample sequenced in a study of response to subunit inactivated influenza vaccine. MiXCR, applied by TCRdb to the RT-PCR reads, yields one record per CDR3 protein. The table includes more than 700,000 distinct CDR3 sequences, approximately 22% detected once. The material was PBMCs from blood, obtained more than 4 days after vaccination. All receptors derive from a man in his fifties or sixties who received an inactivated influenza vaccine.

This clonotype was seen at least ten times. The V and J genes are TRBV18 and TRBJ2-4, with TRBD1 matching over 8 bases. The CDR3 runs 14 residues. V dropped 3 bases and J dropped 8; count of bases not matched to a gene: 6. Germline V gene sequence: CDR1 KGHSH, CDR2 LQKENI. CDR3 protein: CASSPNGQGDIQYF. The DNA for the CDR3 is TGTGCCAGCTCACCTAACGGACAGGGCGACATTCAGTACTTC.

This chain links TRBV12-3 or TRBV12-4 with TRBJ2-1; 8 bases are a match to TRBD1. The CDR3 is 17 residues long. The junction had 10 bases not matched to a gene; V was cut back by 6 bases and J by 0 bases. CDR3 region: CASSRPGTGSSYNEQFF. In DNA form, the CDR3 reads TGTGCCAGCAGCCGTCCCGGGACAGGTAGCTCCTACAATGAGCAGTTCTTC.

In this sample, this clonotype turned up a few times. This chain uses TRBV12-3 or TRBV12-4 with TRBJ2-3; TRBD2 matches at 10 bases. The CDR3 runs to 15 residues. V was pared by 4 bases and J by 2 bases, with 3 bases of the junction left unmatched. This chain's CDR3 is CASSSLAGYTDTQYF. Written as DNA, the CDR3 is TGTGCCAGCAGTTCACTAGCGGGGTACACAGATACGCAGTATTTT.

This clonotype showed up just a few times. This rearrangement joins TRBV6-2 or TRBV6-3 to TRBJ2-7, with D perhaps matching TRBD1 (5 bases). This CDR3 comprises 13 residues. The V gene lost 5 bases and the J gene lost 5 bases, with 13 bases spanning the gap. CDR1 and CDR2 from the germline V gene are MNHEY and SVGEGT. The CDR3 DNA sequence: TGTGCCAGCAGTCTTCGGACAAGCGACGAGCAGTACTTC. It specifies CASSLRTSDEQYF.

This clonotype was recorded many times. The chain couples TRBV4-3 to TRBJ1-1; D gene ambiguous. The CDR3 consists of 15 residues. CDR1 LGHNA and CDR2 YSLEER come from the germline V gene. Trimming shortened V by 0 bases and J by 5 bases, and 13 bases separated the two germline ends. CDR3 sequence reads: CASSQERAVGTEAFF. As DNA, the CDR3 is TGCGCCAGCAGCCAAGAAAGGGCCGTTGGGACTGAAGCTTTCTTT.

The genes are TRBV10-3 and TRBJ2-3, with unresolved D. The CDR3 is made up of 13 amino acids. V was cut by 10 bases and J by 2 bases, with 13 bases left in between. From germline, CDR1 is ENHRY and CDR2 SYGVKD. The CDR3 DNA is TGTGCCAGCACTCCGTACGACACAGATACGCAGTATTTT. Protein: CASTPYDTDTQYF.

This chain joins TRBV5-1 and TRBJ2-1, with 7 bases fitting TRBD2. J lost 0 bases, V lost 4 bases, and 13 bases had no gene match. The CDR3 is 18 residues long. Germline values: CDR1 SGHRS, CDR2 YFSETQ. The CDR3 DNA reads TGCGCCAGCAGCCGACTAGCAGGGCTACCCAGCTCCTACAATGAGCAGTTCTTC. It codes for CASSRLAGLPSSYNEQFF.

V usage is TRBV10-3 and J usage is TRBJ2-3, with 10 positions matching TRBD1. The J segment lost 2 bases and the V segment lost 5 bases, leaving 4 bases of the junction unmatched. In germline, CDR1 is ENHRY, CDR2 SYGVKD. This CDR3 is 15 amino acids long. The CDR3 region is CAISWGQGYTDTQYF. CDR3 coding DNA: TGTGCCATCAGTTGGGGACAGGGGTACACAGATACGCAGTATTTT.